This TCR beta chain was retrieved from a study of T cells in Graves' hyperthyroidism and ophthalmopathy. Findings and limits, study-wide: Ophthalmopathy cases were set apart from stable hyperthyroidism by a 13 V-J model.

Amplified TCR beta CDR3 regions derived from RNA transcripts. The HTBI primer set was used in a first-round RT-PCR of the TCR CDR3. Each CDR3 protein is one row after TCRdb ran MiXCR on the multiplex PCR reads. The data show 800,000 or so distinct CDR3 sequences, over 35% seen once. Trimming removed 7 bases at V and 8 bases at J, with 20 bases between. The CDR3 sequence is 15 residues long. Concerning this clonotype itself: The antigen is not known.

This TCR was sampled from a man younger than 30 with Graves' hyperthyroidism. The sample consisted of blood. This chain uses TRBV12-3 or TRBV12-4 with TRBJ1-4, with D tentatively TRBD1 (5 bases). The CDR3 reads CASISGRRGEEKLFF. CDR3 nucleotides: TGTGCCAGCATTTCAGGTAGAAGAGGGGAGGAAAAACTGTTTTTT.